The clone carrying this T cell receptor (beta chain) was detected ten times or more. Its antigen is still unknown. The TCR library protocol was used to attach unique molecular identifiers. These identifiers were attached to individual cDNA molecules. TCRdb used MiXCR to reprocess the 5' RACE reads, holding one entry per CDR3 protein. The profile shows some 22,000 distinct CDR3 sequences, 3.5% to 5.5% of them singletons. The data were obtained in a study of early T cells in non-severe SARS-CoV-2 infection. Turning to the study itself: The sequenced material was bulk RNA from unsorted whole blood, and its chains were unpaired.

Germline V CDR1 and CDR2: SSHAT, FNYEAQ (reference sequence). The germline V and J ends were trimmed by 5 bases and 1 base, with 14 bases remaining between them. There are 15 residues in the CDR3. Findings of the study overall: Anti-spike CD8 responses were favored in VDJdb matching, and private and CD4 specificities were missed.

The V call is TRBV7-7, the J call TRBJ2-5; D may be TRBD1 (7 bases). The clonotype originates from an adult who was a healthcare worker with PCR-confirmed SARS-CoV-2 infection or an uninfected control (not recorded which). Sequenced sample: whole blood. CDR3 sequence: CASSPGQRAQETQYF. The CDR3 bases are TGTGCCAGCAGCCCGGGACAGCGGGCCCAAGAGACCCAGTACTTC.